Reported below is one T cell receptor beta chain. Its antigen remains unidentified. This entry is derived from a study of CD8 T cells in Susac syndrome. Reverse transcription of 0.5 to 1 ug RNA was performed with random hexamers. TCRdb fed the immunoSEQ multiplex PCR reads into MiXCR, producing one record per CDR3 protein. This sample has tens of thousands of distinct CDR3 sequences, with approximately 93% found just once. Broader study findings: The study's TCR sequencing and HLA analysis covered a relatively small number of individuals, and the study acknowledged this.

Bulk CD8+ and CD4+ cells came from magnetic negative isolation; CD8+ TEMRA by FACS. V lost 5 bases and J lost 0, with 14 bases in between. The germline V gene encodes CDR1 DFQATT and CDR2 SNEGSKA (reference sequence). CDR3 length: 15 residues. The sequenced sample consisted of CD8+ T cells from PBMCs. The J gene is TRBJ2-1, the V gene TRBV20-1, with D perhaps matching TRBD2 (6 bases). The clonotype was recovered from a human donor in good health. CDR3 sequence (DNA): TGCAGTGCTCCCAGGTGGGACTCCTCCTACAATGAGCAGTTCTTC. Protein: CSAPRWDSSYNEQFF.